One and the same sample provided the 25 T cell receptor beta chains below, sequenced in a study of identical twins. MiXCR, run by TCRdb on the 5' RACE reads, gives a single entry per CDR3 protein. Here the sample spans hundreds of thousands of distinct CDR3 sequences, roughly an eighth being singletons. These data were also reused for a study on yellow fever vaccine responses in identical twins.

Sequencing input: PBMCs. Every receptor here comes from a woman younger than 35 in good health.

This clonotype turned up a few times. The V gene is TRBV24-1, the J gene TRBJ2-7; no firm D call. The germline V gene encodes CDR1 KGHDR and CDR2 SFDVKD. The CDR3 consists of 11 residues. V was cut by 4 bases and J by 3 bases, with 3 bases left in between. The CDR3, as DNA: TGTGCCACCAGTGACGGCTACGAGCAGTACTTC. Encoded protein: CATSDGYEQYF.

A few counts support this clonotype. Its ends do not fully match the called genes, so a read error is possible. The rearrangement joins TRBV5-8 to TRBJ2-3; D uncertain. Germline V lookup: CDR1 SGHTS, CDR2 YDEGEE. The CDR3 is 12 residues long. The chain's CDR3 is CASSLAADMQYF. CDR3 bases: TGTGCCAGCAGCTTGGCCGCAGATATGCAGTATTTT.

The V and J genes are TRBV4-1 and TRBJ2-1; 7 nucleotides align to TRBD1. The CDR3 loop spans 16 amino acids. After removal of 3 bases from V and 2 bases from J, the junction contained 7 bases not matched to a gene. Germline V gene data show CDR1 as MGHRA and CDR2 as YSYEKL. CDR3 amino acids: CASSHRQGPTYNEQFF. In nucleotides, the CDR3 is TGCGCCAGCAGCCACCGACAGGGCCCTACCTACAATGAGCAGTTCTTC.

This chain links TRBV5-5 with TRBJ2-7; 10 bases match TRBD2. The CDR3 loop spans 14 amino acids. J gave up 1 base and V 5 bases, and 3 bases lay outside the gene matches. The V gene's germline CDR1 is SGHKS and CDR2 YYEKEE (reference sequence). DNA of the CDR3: TGTGCCAGCAGAAAGCGGGAGGGTTCCTACGAGCAGTACTTC. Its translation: CASRKREGSYEQYF.

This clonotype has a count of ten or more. This chain's CDR3 is CASRDRGRTEAFF. The CDR3 nucleotides read TGTGCCAGCAGGGACAGGGGACGAACTGAAGCTTTCTTT. The chain carries TRBV12-3 or TRBV12-4 and TRBJ1-1; TRBD1 matches at 9 bases. With V trimmed by 6 bases and J by 5 bases, 4 bases remained unmatched. This CDR3 is 13 amino acids long.

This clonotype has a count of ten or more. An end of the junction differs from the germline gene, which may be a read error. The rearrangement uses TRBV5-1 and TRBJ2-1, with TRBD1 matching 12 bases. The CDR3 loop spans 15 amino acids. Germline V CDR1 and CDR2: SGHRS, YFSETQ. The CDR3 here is CASSSGQGARNEQFF. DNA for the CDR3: TGTGCCAGCAGTTCGGGACAGGGGGCGCGAAATGAGCAGTTCTTC.

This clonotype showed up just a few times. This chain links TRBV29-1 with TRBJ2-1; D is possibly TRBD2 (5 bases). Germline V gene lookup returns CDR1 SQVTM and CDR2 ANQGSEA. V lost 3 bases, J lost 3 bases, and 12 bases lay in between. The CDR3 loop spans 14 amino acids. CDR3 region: CSVEAALVYNEQFF. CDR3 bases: TGCAGCGTTGAGGCGGCACTAGTCTACAATGAGCAGTTCTTC.

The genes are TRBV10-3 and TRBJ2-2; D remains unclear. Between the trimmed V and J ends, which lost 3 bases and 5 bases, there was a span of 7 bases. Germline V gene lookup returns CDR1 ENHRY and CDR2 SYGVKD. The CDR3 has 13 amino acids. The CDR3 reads CAISEHLTGELFF. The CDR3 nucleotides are TGTGCCATCAGTGAACACCTTACCGGGGAGCTGTTTTTT.

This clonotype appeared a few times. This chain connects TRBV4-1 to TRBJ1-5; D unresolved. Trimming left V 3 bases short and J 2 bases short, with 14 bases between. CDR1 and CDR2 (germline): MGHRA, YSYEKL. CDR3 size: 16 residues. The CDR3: CASSHRASGGNQPQHF. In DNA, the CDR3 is TGCGCCAGCAGCCACCGGGCCTCCGGTGGCAATCAGCCCCAGCATTTT.

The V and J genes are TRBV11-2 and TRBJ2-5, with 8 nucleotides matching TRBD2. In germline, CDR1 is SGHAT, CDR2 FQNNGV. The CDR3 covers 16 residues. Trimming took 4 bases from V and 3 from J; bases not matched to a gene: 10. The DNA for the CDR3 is TGTGCCAGCAGCTACCTCTCTTTTAGCGGGGAAGAGACCCAGTACTTC. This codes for CASSYLSFSGEETQYF.

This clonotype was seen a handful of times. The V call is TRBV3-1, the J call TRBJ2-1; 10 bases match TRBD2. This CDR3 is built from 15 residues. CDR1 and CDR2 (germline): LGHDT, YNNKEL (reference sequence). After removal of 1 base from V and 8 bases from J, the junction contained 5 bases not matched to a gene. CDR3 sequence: CASSQVLAGADEQFF. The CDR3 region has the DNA TGTGCCAGCAGCCAAGTCCTAGCGGGGGCCGATGAGCAGTTCTTC.

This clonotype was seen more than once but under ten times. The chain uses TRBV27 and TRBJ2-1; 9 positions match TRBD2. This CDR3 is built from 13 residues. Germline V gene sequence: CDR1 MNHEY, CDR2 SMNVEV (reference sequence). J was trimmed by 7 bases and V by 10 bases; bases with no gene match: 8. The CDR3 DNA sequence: TGTGCCACCCTTAGCGGGAGTGAGAATGAGCAGTTCTTC. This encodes CATLSGSENEQFF.

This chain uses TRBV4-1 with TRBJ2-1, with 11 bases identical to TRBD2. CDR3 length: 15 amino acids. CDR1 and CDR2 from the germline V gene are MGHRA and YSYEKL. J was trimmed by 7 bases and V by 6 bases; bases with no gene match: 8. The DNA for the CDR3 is TGCGCCAGCAGTGTCCCGGCTAGCGGGAGGAATGAGCAGTTCTTC. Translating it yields CASSVPASGRNEQFF.

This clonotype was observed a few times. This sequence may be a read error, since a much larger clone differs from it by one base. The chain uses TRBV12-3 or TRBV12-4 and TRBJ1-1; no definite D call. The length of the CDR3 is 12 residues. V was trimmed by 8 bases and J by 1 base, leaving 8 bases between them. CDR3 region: CASGPGNTEAFF. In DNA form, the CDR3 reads TGTGCCAGCGGGCCAGGGAACACTGAAGCTTTCTTT.

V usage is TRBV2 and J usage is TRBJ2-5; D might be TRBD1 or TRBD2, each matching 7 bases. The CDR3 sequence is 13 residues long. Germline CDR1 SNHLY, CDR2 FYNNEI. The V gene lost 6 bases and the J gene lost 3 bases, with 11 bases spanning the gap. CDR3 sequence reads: CASRSGGEETQYF. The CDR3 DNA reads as TGTGCCAGCAGATCAGGGGGGGAAGAGACCCAGTACTTC. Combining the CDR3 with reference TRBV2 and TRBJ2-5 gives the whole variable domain EPEVTQTPSHQVTQMGQEVILRCVPISNHLYFYWYRQILGQKVEFLVSFYNNEISEKSEIFDDQFSVERPDGSNFTLKIRSTKLEDSAMYFCASRSGGEETQYFGPGTRLLVL.

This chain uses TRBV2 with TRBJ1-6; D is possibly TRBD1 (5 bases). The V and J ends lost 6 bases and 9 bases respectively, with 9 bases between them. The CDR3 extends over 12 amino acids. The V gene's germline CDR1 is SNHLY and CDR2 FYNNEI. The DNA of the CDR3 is TGTGCCAGCAGGAGCGACAGTTCACCCCTCCACTTT. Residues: CASRSDSSPLHF.

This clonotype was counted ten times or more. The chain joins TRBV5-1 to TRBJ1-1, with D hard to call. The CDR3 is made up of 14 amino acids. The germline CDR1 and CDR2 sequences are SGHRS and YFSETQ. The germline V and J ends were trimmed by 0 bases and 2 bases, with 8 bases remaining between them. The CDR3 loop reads CASSLDVGNTEAFF. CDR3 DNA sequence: TGCGCCAGCAGCTTGGATGTCGGAAACACTGAAGCTTTCTTT.

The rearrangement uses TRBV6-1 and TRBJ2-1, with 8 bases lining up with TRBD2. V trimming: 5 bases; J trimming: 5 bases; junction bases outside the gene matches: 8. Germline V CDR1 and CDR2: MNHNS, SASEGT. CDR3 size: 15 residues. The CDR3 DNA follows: TGTGCCAGCAGTCTTAGGGGACTAGGCAACAATGAGCAGTTCTTC. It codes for CASSLRGLGNNEQFF.

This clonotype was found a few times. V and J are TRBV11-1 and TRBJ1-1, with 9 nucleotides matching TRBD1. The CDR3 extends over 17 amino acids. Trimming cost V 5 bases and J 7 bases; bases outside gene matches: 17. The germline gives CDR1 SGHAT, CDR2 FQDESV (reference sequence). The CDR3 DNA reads TGTGCCAGCAGCCCCCGACTCGACAGGGGGGACCCACTTGAAGCTTTCTTT. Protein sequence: CASSPRLDRGDPLEAFF. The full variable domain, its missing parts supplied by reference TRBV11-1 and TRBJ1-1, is EAEVAQSPRYKITEKSQAVAFWCDPISGHATLYWYRQILGQGPELLVQFQDESVVDDSQLPKDRFSAERLKGVDSTLKIQPAELGDSAMYLCASSPRLDRGDPLEAFFGQGTRLTVV.

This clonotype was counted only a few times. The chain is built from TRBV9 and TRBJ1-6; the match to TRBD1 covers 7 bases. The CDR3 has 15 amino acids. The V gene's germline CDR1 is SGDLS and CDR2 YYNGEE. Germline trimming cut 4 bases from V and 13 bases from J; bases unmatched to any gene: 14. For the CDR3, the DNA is TGTGCCAGCAGCCCAGGGCTCAGGGGGGATCGGCCCCTCCACTTT. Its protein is CASSPGLRGDRPLHF.

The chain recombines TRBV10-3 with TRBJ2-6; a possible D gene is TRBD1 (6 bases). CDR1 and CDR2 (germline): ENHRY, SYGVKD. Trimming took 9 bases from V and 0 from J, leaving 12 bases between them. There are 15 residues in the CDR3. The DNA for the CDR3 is TGTGCCATAGGGGACAACCCCTCTGGGGCCAACGTCCTGACTTTC. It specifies CAIGDNPSGANVLTF.

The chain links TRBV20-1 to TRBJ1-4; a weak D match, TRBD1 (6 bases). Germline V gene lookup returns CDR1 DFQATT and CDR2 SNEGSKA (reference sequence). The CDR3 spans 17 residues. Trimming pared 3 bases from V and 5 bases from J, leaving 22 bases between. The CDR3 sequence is CSARVVGIPRGNEKLFF. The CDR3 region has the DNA TGCAGTGCTAGGGTGGTAGGGATACCAAGGGGGAATGAAAAACTGTTTTTT.

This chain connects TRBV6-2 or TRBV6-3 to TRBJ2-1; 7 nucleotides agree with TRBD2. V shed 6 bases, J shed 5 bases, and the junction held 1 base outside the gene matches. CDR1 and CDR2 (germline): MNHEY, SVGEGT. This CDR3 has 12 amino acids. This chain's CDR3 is CASRTSHNEQFF. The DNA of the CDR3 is TGTGCCAGCAGGACTAGCCACAATGAGCAGTTCTTC.

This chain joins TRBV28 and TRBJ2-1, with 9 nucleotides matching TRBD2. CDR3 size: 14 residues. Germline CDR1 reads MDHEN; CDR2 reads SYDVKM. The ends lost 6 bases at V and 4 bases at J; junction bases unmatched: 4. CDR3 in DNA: TGTGCCAGCAGAGTAGCGGGAGCTTACAATGAGCAGTTCTTC. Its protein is CASRVAGAYNEQFF.

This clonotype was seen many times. Here the CDR3 reads CASSGRQGLNEKLFF. Here the CDR3 DNA reads TGTGCCAGCAGCGGACGACAGGGACTTAATGAAAAACTGTTTTTT. V is TRBV3-1 and J is TRBJ1-4, with 7 bases identical to TRBD1. The CDR3 is made up of 15 amino acids. V lost 5 bases, J lost 4 bases, and 7 bases stayed unmatched. In germline, CDR1 is LGHDT, CDR2 YNNKEL (reference sequence).